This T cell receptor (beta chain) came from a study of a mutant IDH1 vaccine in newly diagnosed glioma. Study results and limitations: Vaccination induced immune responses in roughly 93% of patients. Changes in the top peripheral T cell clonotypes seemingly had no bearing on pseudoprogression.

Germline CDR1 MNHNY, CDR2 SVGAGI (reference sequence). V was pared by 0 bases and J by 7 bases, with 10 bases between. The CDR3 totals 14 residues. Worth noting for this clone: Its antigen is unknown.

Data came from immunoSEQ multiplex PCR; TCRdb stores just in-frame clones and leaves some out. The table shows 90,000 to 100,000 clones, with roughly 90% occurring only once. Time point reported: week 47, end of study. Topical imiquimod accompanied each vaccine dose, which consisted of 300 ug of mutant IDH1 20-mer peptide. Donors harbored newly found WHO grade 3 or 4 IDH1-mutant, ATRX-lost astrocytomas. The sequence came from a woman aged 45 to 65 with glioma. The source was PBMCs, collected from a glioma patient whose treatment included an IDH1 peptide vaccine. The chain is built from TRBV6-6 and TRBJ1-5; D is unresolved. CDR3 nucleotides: TGTGCCAGCAGTTACTCCGTCGGGTTCCAGCCCCAGCATTTT. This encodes CASSYSVGFQPQHF.